The T cell receptor beta chain under discussion was sequenced for a study of blood T cells in healthy people across ages. Alongside a J-beta primer mix, a sample-barcoded 5' primer served in a second PCR lasting about 7 to 11 cycles. TCRdb called the 5' RACE reads again in MiXCR, with one record for every CDR3 protein. Of approximately 900,000 distinct CDR3 sequences in the sample, 25% to 35% are singletons; the top ten hold roughly 10%. This clonotype appeared a few times. The germline gene is not matched at one end of the junction; a read error may be the cause. A further study also used this sample, focusing on T cells of mothers and their children.

The sequenced sample was blood. The source is a woman aged 40 to 50 in good health.

The CDR3 DNA sequence: TGTGCCAGCAGGATGGGGGGGGGACAGGGAAAAATCCCGAACACCGGGGAGCGGTTTTTT. As protein: CASRMGGGQGKIPNTGERFF. The J gene is TRBJ2-2, the V gene TRBV12-3 or TRBV12-4, with 9 positions matching TRBD1. The CDR3 sequence is 20 residues long.